Listed below are T cell receptor beta chains from one sample, sequenced in a study of blood T cell repertoires in COVID-19. Data came from immunoSEQ multiplex PCR; TCRdb stores just in-frame clones and leaves some out. The profile shows around 340,000 clones, about 92% of them singletons. Material: peripheral blood. These receptors were obtained from a woman aged 55-70 years with COVID-19, enrolled during active disease. CDR3s include the opening cysteine and the closing phenylalanine or tryptophan. D genes are given only for firm matches. Clone size is not always given. Where it is, it says once, few, many or a class for expanded clones.

v_call,clone_size,d_call,j_call,cdr3_aa,cdr3_nt
TRBV11-3,NA,TRBD2,TRBJ2-5,CASSHWGGETQYF,TGTGCCAGCAGCCACTGGGGAGGGGAGACCCAGTACTTC
TRBV7-3,NA,NA,TRBJ2-2,CASSLVSGGHTGELFF,TGTGCCAGCAGCTTAGTTAGCGGAGGGCACACCGGGGAGCTGTTTTTT
TRBV28,once,TRBD2,TRBJ2-3,CASSTLAGGRTDTQYF,TGTGCCAGCAGTACCCTAGCGGGGGGTCGCACAGATACGCAGTATTTT
TRBV9,NA,NA,TRBJ1-3,CASSFRGDSAGNTIYF,TGTGCCAGCAGCTTTCGGGGGGACTCGGCTGGAAACACCATATATTTT
TRBV6-5,NA,NA,TRBJ1-6,CASSYSGTGHLHF,TGTGCCAGCAGTTACAGCGGTACTGGCCACCTCCACTTT
TRBV5-1,NA,NA,TRBJ2-2,CASSMTGNTGELFF,TGCGCCAGCAGCATGACAGGGAACACCGGGGAGCTGTTTTTT
TRBV7-3,NA,NA,TRBJ1-6,CASSLSARGSPLHF,TGTGCCAGCAGCTTAAGTGCTCGCGGTTCACCCCTCCACTTT
TRBV5-1,NA,TRBD2,TRBJ2-1,CASSKLAGPPNEQFF,TGCGCCAGCAGTAAACTAGCGGGGCCCCCTAATGAGCAGTTCTTC
TRBV29-1,NA,NA,TRBJ1-2,CSPSSTSTNYGYTF,TGCAGCCCGTCGTCGACAAGTACTAACTATGGCTACACCTTC
TRBV18,NA,NA,TRBJ1-2,CASSPVSGGGYTF,TGTGCCAGCTCACCAGTCTCGGGGGGCGGCTACACCTTC
TRBV11-2,NA,NA,TRBJ2-1,CASSALWAPSDEQFF,TGTGCCAGCAGCGCATTGTGGGCGCCTAGCGATGAGCAGTTCTTC
TRBV14,NA,NA,TRBJ2-1,CASSQGLPSIQFF,TGTGCCAGCAGCCAAGGGTTGCCGAGTATTCAGTTCTTC
TRBV21-1,NA,NA,TRBJ1-6,CASSDTRDRGESYNSPLHF,TGTGCCAGCAGCGACACCCGGGACAGGGGAGAGTCCTATAATTCACCCCTCCACTTT
TRBV28,NA,NA,TRBJ1-4,CASSLIRDWGLATNEKLFF,TGTGCCAGCAGTCTCATCCGGGACTGGGGCCTCGCAACTAATGAAAAACTGTTTTTT
TRBV15,once,NA,TRBJ1-2,CATSPCYGYTF,TGTGCCACCAGCCCGTGCTATGGCTACACCTTC
TRBV15,few,NA,TRBJ1-5,CATSSYPSRLNQPQHF,TGTGCCACCAGCAGCTATCCCAGCAGGCTAAATCAGCCCCAGCATTTT
TRBV6-5,NA,TRBD1,TRBJ2-5,CASRGGTGWRETQYF,TGTGCCAGCAGGGGCGGGACAGGTTGGCGGGAGACCCAGTACTTC
TRBV5-1,NA,NA,TRBJ2-1,CASSLAQMAGYNEQFF,TGCGCCAGCAGCTTGGCCCAAATGGCAGGGTACAATGAGCAGTTCTTC
TRBV6-6,once,NA,TRBJ1-1,CASSYSGRENTEAFF,TGTGCCAGCAGTTACTCGGGCAGGGAGAACACTGAAGCTTTCTTT
TRBV7-9,NA,TRBD1,TRBJ1-4,CASSLPTGGNEKLFF,TGTGCCAGCAGCCTACCGACAGGGGGTAATGAAAAACTGTTTTTT
TRBV5-6,NA,NA,TRBJ1-2,CASSGRGDGYTF,TGTGCCAGCAGCGGCCGGGGGGACGGCTACACCTTC
TRBV20-1,NA,NA,TRBJ1-1,CSARDLEAFF,TGCAGTGCTAGAGATCTCGAAGCTTTCTTT
TRBV3-1/TRBV3-2,NA,TRBD1,TRBJ1-2,CASSHRGGRSYGYTF,TGTGCCAGCAGCCACAGAGGGGGCAGGTCCTATGGCTACACCTTC
TRBV5-5,NA,NA,TRBJ1-3,CASSLTRGTSGNTIYF,TGTGCCAGCAGCTTGACCCGCGGGACTTCGGGAAACACCATATATTTT
TRBV19,NA,TRBD1,TRBJ1-2,CASSMGRGPELVYGYTF,TGTGCCAGTAGTATGGGAAGGGGGCCGGAGCTCGTCTATGGCTACACCTTC